This T cell receptor (beta chain) was captured by sequencing in a study of vaccination and CD4 T cells after COVID-19. Study-wide context: Each post-COVID sample was drawn after diagnosis, and the median interval was roughly 100 days (range 35 to 161).

With the Oncomine TCR Beta short-read assay, DNA from cultured CD4+ T cells was sequenced. DNA came from CD4+ T cells after culture. One entry per CDR3 protein, called by TCRdb with MiXCR from the PCR reads. Seen here are a few hundred distinct CDR3 sequences, approximately 15% observed once, and the top ten hold 70%. Within the sample, this clonotype is medium-sized (0.01 to 0.1%). No antigen is known for it. Germline is not matched at one junction end, which may reflect a read error. Germline CDR1 and CDR2: DFQATT and SNEGSKA (reference sequence). This CDR3 contains 10 residues. The treatment was: approximately nine-day PBMC culture with coronavirus spike peptide pools or control peptides (ViraFEST assay). Gathered ahead of the COVID-19 pandemic (2011-2018) were the CD4+ T cells of the unexposed donor. After expanding antigen-specific T cells with peptide pools, ViraFEST sequenced their TCRs.

The chain recombines TRBV20-1 with TRBJ2-1; D perhaps matches TRBD1 (6 bases). This TCR was recovered from a human donor in good health. The sequencing input was CD4+ T cells from blood, cultured in vitro. The CDR3 sequence is CSARLDSELF. The CDR3 DNA reads TGCAGTGCTAGGTTGGACAGCGAGCTCTTC.